The 21 T cell receptor beta chains in this list originate from one sample, sequenced in a study of spatial heterogeneity in lung cancer. General study findings and limits: Within tumors, counts of expanded alpha and beta TCRs tracked tumor mutation counts.

TCRdb re-analysed the 5' RACE reads in MiXCR, keeping a single row per CDR3 protein. The sample carries fewer than 6,000 distinct CDR3 sequences, around 30% recorded once. The time point: sample taken at primary tumor resection. Their antigens remain unidentified. Material: lung tumor tissue, obtained at surgery. These receptors originate from a male donor with early-stage non-small cell lung cancer.

Judged by abundance, this clonotype is medium-sized. The rearrangement links TRBV6-2 or TRBV6-3 to TRBJ2-1; the D gene could be TRBD1 or TRBD2 (6 bases each). Between the trimmed V and J ends, which lost 5 bases and 6 bases, there was a span of 17 bases. This CDR3 comprises 15 residues. Germline CDR1 MNHEY, CDR2 SVGEGT. CDR3 sequence reads: CASSLYREVSNEQFF. The CDR3 nucleotides read TGTGCCAGCAGTCTCTACAGGGAGGTCAGCAATGAGCAGTTCTTC.

This clonotype is medium-sized in the sample. V and J are TRBV21-1 and TRBJ2-1; whether TRBD2, the table's D call, matches the DNA was not checked. TRBV21-1 counts as a pseudogene. The length of the CDR3 is 21 residues. The chain's CDR3 is CASSKGSPKAGEDISYNEQFF. In DNA, the CDR3 is TGTGCCAGCAGCAAAGGAAGTCCAAAAGCGGGAGAAGATATATCCTACAATGAGCAGTTCTTC.

This clonotype came up a few times. This rearrangement joins TRBV6-1 to TRBJ1-1; the D is unclear. CDR1 is MNHNS, CDR2 SASEGT, per germline. V lost 3 bases and J lost 1, with 6 bases in between. The CDR3 has 13 residues. The CDR3 coding sequence is TGTGCCAGCAGTGAGGTCTCGAACACTGAAGCTTTCTTT. Translating it yields CASSEVSNTEAFF.

CDR3 amino acids: CASSLVAGRAKNIQYF. The CDR3 region has the DNA TGTGCCAGCAGCTTAGTGGCAGGGAGGGCCAAAAACATTCAGTACTTC. V gene TRBV7-9 combines with J gene TRBJ2-4; TRBD2 might be the D (6 bases). CDR3 length equals 16 residues. Germline loops: CDR1 SEHNR, CDR2 FQNEAQ (reference sequence). The ends were cut back, 1 base at V and 1 base at J, with 11 bases in the middle.

The CDR3 nucleotides read TGTGCCAGCAGCCAAACCCAGTCCACAGATACGCAGTATTTT. Its protein product is CASSQTQSTDTQYF. The V and J genes are TRBV14 and TRBJ2-3, with D unclear. In germline, CDR1 is SGHDN, CDR2 FVKESK. The CDR3 has 14 amino acids. V was trimmed by 2 bases and J by 2 bases, leaving 8 bases between them.

In its sample, this clonotype ranks as medium-sized (0.01 to 0.1%). The chain employs TRBV12-3 or TRBV12-4 and TRBJ2-2, with D possibly TRBD2 on 5 matching bases. This CDR3 contains 15 residues. Trimming left V 5 bases short and J 6 bases short, with 16 bases between. CDR3 protein: CASSPRTGSSGELFF. The CDR3 DNA reads as TGTGCCAGCAGTCCCCGGACTGGATCTTCCGGGGAGCTGTTTTTT.

This chain uses TRBV3-1 with TRBJ2-1; no firm D call. The germline V gene encodes CDR1 LGHDT and CDR2 YNNKEL (reference sequence). The CDR3 contains 17 residues. Trimming stripped 0 bases from V and 1 base from J, with 13 bases between. The CDR3: CASSQDLAAASYNEQFF. CDR3 in DNA: TGTGCCAGCAGCCAAGATCTGGCGGCGGCTTCCTACAATGAGCAGTTCTTC.

By frequency in the sample, this clonotype is medium-sized. This rearrangement joins TRBV6-6 to TRBJ1-1; D perhaps matches TRBD1 (5 bases). This CDR3 has 12 residues. Germline loops: CDR1 MNHNY, CDR2 SVGAGI (reference sequence). Trimming pared 10 bases from V and 7 bases from J, leaving 16 bases between. CDR3 nucleotide sequence: TGTGCCACCGCGGACAACGAAGGTGAAGCTTTCTTT. It translates to CATADNEGEAFF.

In its sample, this clonotype was seen a few times. The gene calls are TRBV4-2 and TRBJ1-6; a possible D gene is TRBD1 (6 bases). The V gene's germline CDR1 is LGHNA and CDR2 YNFKEQ. The CDR3 is made up of 17 amino acids. V was cut by 1 base and J by 7 bases, with 17 bases left in between. The CDR3 nucleotides read TGTGCCAGCAGCCAAGTAGCAGTAGGGGACAAGAATTCACCCCTCCACTTT. Residues: CASSQVAVGDKNSPLHF.

This clonotype counts as medium-sized (0.01 to 0.1%). CDR3: CASTLRETSTDTQYF. In nucleotides, the CDR3 is TGTGCCAGCACCCTTAGAGAGACTAGCACAGATACGCAGTATTTT. The genes are TRBV28 and TRBJ2-3; no reliable D call. CDR3 length: 15 amino acids. Germline CDR1 MDHEN, CDR2 SYDVKM. V lost 7 bases and J 0 bases, leaving 14 bases between the germline ends. The full variable domain, with the rest looked up from reference TRBV28 and TRBJ2-3, is DVKVTQSSRYLVKRTGEKVFLECVQDMDHENMFWYRQDPGLGLRLIYFSYDVKMKEKGDIPEGYSVSREKKERFSLILESASTNQTSMYLCASTLRETSTDTQYFGPGTRLTVL.

CDR3 sequence reads: CAWSAFQYF. The CDR3, as DNA: TGTGCCTGGAGTGCTTTTCAGTACTTC. This rearrangement joins TRBV30 to TRBJ2-5; D gene uncertain. This CDR3 is built from 9 residues. Germline V gene lookup returns CDR1 GTSNPN and CDR2 SVGIG (reference sequence). The V and J ends lost 1 base and 11 bases respectively, with 5 bases between them.

V usage is TRBV2 and J usage is TRBJ1-5; 7 nucleotides agree with TRBD1. Germline trimming cut 5 bases from V and 0 bases from J; bases unmatched to any gene: 4. Germline V lookup: CDR1 SNHLY, CDR2 FYNNEI. CDR3 length equals 15 residues. The CDR3 protein is CASSFGDSSNQPQHF. The CDR3 region has the DNA TGTGCCAGCAGTTTCGGGGACAGTAGCAATCAGCCCCAGCATTTT.

This clonotype was counted only a few times. J is TRBJ1-1 and V is TRBV10-3; 7 bases agree with TRBD1. The germline V gene has CDR1 ENHRY and CDR2 SYGVKD. The trim removed 9 bases at V and 0 bases at J, leaving 7 bases unmatched. This CDR3 region has 14 residues. The CDR3 region is CAIQGSRVNTEAFF. The DNA of the CDR3 is TGTGCCATACAGGGGTCCAGGGTGAACACTGAAGCTTTCTTT.

By sample share, this clonotype is medium-sized. The chain uses TRBV12-3 or TRBV12-4 and TRBJ1-1, with TRBD1 as a possible D gene (5 bases). The CDR3 loop spans 12 amino acids. The germline V and J ends were trimmed by 7 bases and 7 bases, with 13 bases remaining between them. CDR3 bases: TGTGCCAGCAAGACGGACGGACATGAAGCTTTCTTT. Its translation: CASKTDGHEAFF.

This clonotype was seen more than once but under ten times. This sequence joins TRBV25-1 and TRBJ2-7; 7 bases map to TRBD1. CDR3 length equals 16 residues. V gave up 6 bases and J gave up 4 bases; unmatched junction bases: 15. The germline V gene has CDR1 MGHDK and CDR2 SYGVNS. The CDR3 here is CASSNRDSRKSYEQYF. Written as DNA, the CDR3 is TGTGCCAGCAGCAACCGGGACAGCAGAAAAAGTTACGAGCAGTACTTC.

This clonotype is medium-sized by share. The chain employs TRBV19 and TRBJ1-1; TRBD1 matches at 9 bases. The trim removed 6 bases at V and 9 bases at J, leaving 5 bases unmatched. CDR3 length equals 12 residues. Germline-derived CDR1 and CDR2 are LNHDA and SQIVND (reference sequence). The CDR3 nucleotides read TGTGCCAGTAGCGTCGGGACAGGGCAAGCTTTCTTT. Translation: CASSVGTGQAFF. The full variable domain, its missing parts supplied by reference TRBV19 and TRBJ1-1, is DGGITQSPKYLFRKEGQNVTLSCEQNLNHDAMYWYRQDPGQGLRLIYYSQIVNDFQKGDIAEGYSVSREKKESFPLTVTSAQKNPTAFYLCASSVGTGQAFFGQGTRLTVV.

By sample share, this clonotype is medium-sized. The J gene is TRBJ2-5, the V gene TRBV11-2, with D maybe TRBD2 (6 bases). Germline CDR1 and CDR2: SGHAT and FQNNGV. The CDR3 covers 16 residues. V was cut by 0 bases and J by 5 bases, with 16 bases left in between. The CDR3 sequence: CASSLEFGLEGETQYF. The DNA of the CDR3 is TGTGCCAGCAGCTTAGAGTTTGGACTGGAGGGGGAGACCCAGTACTTC.

J is TRBJ2-7 and V is TRBV6-2 or TRBV6-3, with D uncertain. The CDR3 runs 13 residues. Between the trimmed V and J ends, which lost 2 bases and 3 bases, there was a span of 8 bases. From germline, CDR1 is MNHEY and CDR2 SVGEGT. The chain's CDR3 is CASSYAVRYEQYF. The CDR3 DNA follows: TGTGCCAGCAGTTACGCGGTACGCTACGAGCAGTACTTC.

This clonotype is medium-sized in the sample. This chain links TRBV11-2 with TRBJ1-1; no firm D call. Trimming left V 2 bases short and J 1 base short, with 5 bases between. Per germline, CDR1 SGHAT and CDR2 FQNNGV. This CDR3 is 13 amino acids long. The DNA of the CDR3 is TGTGCCAGCAGCTTAAGGCGGAACACTGAAGCTTTCTTT. It specifies CASSLRRNTEAFF.

This clonotype is deemed medium-sized. The rearrangement uses TRBV10-3 and TRBJ2-2; perhaps TRBD1 as D (5 bases). The CDR3 is made up of 12 amino acids. The germline V gene has CDR1 ENHRY and CDR2 SYGVKD. Trimming removed 3 bases from V and 11 bases from J, with 10 bases in between. Here the CDR3 DNA reads TGTGCCATCAGTGATAGGGGTTTCGAGCTGTTTTTT. This codes for CAISDRGFELFF.

Points on this clonotype: Germline and junction disagree at one end, which may indicate a read error. The chain recombines TRBV7-9 with TRBJ1-3; 7 bases fit TRBD1. The V gene's germline CDR1 is SEHNR and CDR2 FQNEAQ (reference sequence). The CDR3 length is 15 residues. The CDR3 sequence is CVSSSGTASGNTIYF. DNA of the CDR3: TGTGTCAGCAGCTCGGGGACAGCCTCTGGAAACACCATATATTTT. Combining the CDR3 with reference TRBV7-9 and TRBJ1-3 gives the whole variable domain DTGVSQNPRHKITKRGQNVTFRCDPISEHNRLYWYRQTLGQGPEFLTYFQNEAQLEKSRLLSDRFSAERPKGSFSTLEIQRTEQGDSAMYLCVSSSGTASGNTIYFGEGSWLTVV.